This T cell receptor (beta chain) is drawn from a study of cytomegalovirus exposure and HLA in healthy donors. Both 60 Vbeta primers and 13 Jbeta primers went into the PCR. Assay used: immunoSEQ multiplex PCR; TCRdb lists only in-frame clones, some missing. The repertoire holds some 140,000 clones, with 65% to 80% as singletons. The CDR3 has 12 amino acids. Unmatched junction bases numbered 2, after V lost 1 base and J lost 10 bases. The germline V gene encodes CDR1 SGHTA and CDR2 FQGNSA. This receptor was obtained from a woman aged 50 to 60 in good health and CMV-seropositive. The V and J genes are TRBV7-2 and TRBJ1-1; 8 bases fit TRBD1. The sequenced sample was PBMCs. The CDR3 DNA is TGTGCCAGCAGCTTAGAGGACAGGGTAGCTTTCTTT. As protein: CASSLEDRVAFF. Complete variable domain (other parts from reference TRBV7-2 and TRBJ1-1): GAGVSQSPSNKVTEKGKDVELRCDPISGHTALYWYRQSLGQGLEFLIYFQGNSAPDKSGLPSDRFSAERTGGSVSTLTIQRTQQEDSAVYLCASSLEDRVAFFGQGTRLTVV.